Below, 18 T cell receptor beta chains from the same sample are listed, as sequenced in a study of CD4+ T cells in melanoma. Produced via immunoSEQ multiplex PCR; TCRdb's table is partial and in-frame only. The repertoire holds some 13,000 clones, with about 64% as singletons. Sequencing used cells from a culture (not recorded whether cultured in vitro). Receptors were obtained from a human donor with melanoma.

V usage is TRBV5-1 and J usage is TRBJ1-1; 11 positions match TRBD1. Germline lookup yields CDR1 SGHRS and CDR2 YFSETQ. V was pared by 5 bases and J by 4 bases, with 10 bases of the junction left unmatched. This CDR3 contains 16 residues. The chain's CDR3 is CASSLRPGTGGTEAFF. The CDR3 region has the DNA TGCGCCAGCAGTTTGCGTCCGGGGACAGGGGGCACTGAAGCTTTCTTT.

The chain has TRBV7-8 and TRBJ2-3; 14 nucleotides match TRBD2. Losses at the gene ends were 5 bases for V and 6 bases for J; bases not matched to a gene: 7. Germline values: CDR1 SGHVS, CDR2 FQNEAQ. This CDR3 is built from 16 residues. This CDR3 reads CASSPRTSGGRDTQYF. The CDR3 bases are TGTGCCAGCAGCCCTCGGACTAGCGGGGGGCGGGATACGCAGTATTTT.

Concerning this clone itself: At one boundary the junction diverges from the germline segment, which might be a read error. J is TRBJ1-2 and V is TRBV5-1, with 7 bases matching TRBD1. In germline, CDR1 is SGHRS, CDR2 YFSETQ. The CDR3 loop spans 15 amino acids. The CDR3 nucleotides are TGCGCCAGCAGTTACGGACAGGCCCCTAACTATGGCCACACCTTC. This encodes CASSYGQAPNYGHTF. The full variable domain, its missing parts supplied by reference TRBV5-1 and TRBJ1-2, is KAGVTQTPRYLIKTRGQQVTLSCSPISGHRSVSWYQQTPGQGLQFLFEYFSETQRNKGNFPGRFSGRQFSNSRSEMNVSTLELGDSALYLCASSYGQAPNYGHTFGSGTRLTVV.

This clone occurred a few times. The chain is built from TRBV18 and TRBJ2-7; D perhaps matches TRBD1 (6 bases). V lost 4 bases, J lost 3 bases, and 10 bases lay in between. The CDR3 length is 13 residues. CDR1 and CDR2 from the germline V gene are KGHSH and LQKENI. The CDR3 nucleotides read TGTGCCAGCTCACGGACAGATAGCTACGAGCAGTACTTC. It translates to CASSRTDSYEQYF.

The genes are TRBV27 and TRBJ1-1; D gene uncertain. The CDR3 is made up of 13 amino acids. The V end lost 5 bases, the J end lost 0 bases, and 7 bases lay between the germline ends. Germline CDR1 reads MNHEY; CDR2 reads SMNVEV (reference sequence). The CDR3 DNA sequence: TGTGCCAGCAGTCCAACAGTGAACACTGAAGCTTTCTTT. Translated, it gives CASSPTVNTEAFF.

The chain carries TRBV7-9 and TRBJ2-5, with D perhaps matching TRBD1 (5 bases). V lost 1 base and J lost 3, with 9 bases in between. The CDR3 is 14 amino acids. Germline values: CDR1 SEHNR, CDR2 FQNEAQ (reference sequence). The CDR3 spells CASSLERGKETQYF. In DNA, the CDR3 is TGTGCCAGCAGCTTAGAAAGGGGAAAAGAGACCCAGTACTTC.

A few counts support this clone. The chain employs TRBV7-6 and TRBJ1-2; D not certain. The germline gives CDR1 SGHVS, CDR2 FNYEAQ. Trimming removed 1 base at V and 8 bases at J, with 11 bases between. The CDR3 covers 13 residues. CDR3 in DNA: TGTGCCAGCAGCTTAGGGGGTTCGCAGGGCTACACCTTC. It is translated as CASSLGGSQGYTF.

The CDR3 region has the DNA TGTGCCAGCTCACCACCGGCACAGGTCGGGGGCGAGCAGTACTTC. Translated: CASSPPAQVGGEQYF. This chain uses TRBV18 with TRBJ2-7, with D tentatively TRBD2 (6 bases). The germline V gene encodes CDR1 KGHSH and CDR2 LQKENI. The CDR3 contains 15 residues. V gave up 0 bases and J gave up 6 bases, with 15 bases separating them.

The chain employs TRBV6-5 and TRBJ2-3; 7 bases align to TRBD2. Germline trimming cut 0 bases from V and 2 bases from J; bases unmatched to any gene: 5. CDR3 length: 16 amino acids. Germline V CDR1 and CDR2: MNHEY, SVGAGI. CDR3 in DNA: TGTGCCAGCAGTTACTCGCTGGGGAGGGTCACAGATACGCAGTATTTT. Protein: CASSYSLGRVTDTQYF.

The chain carries TRBV4-1 and TRBJ2-2, with unresolved D. Germline loops: CDR1 MGHRA, CDR2 YSYEKL. Trimming cost V 0 bases and J 5 bases, with 10 bases left between them. The CDR3 runs to 15 residues. In DNA form, the CDR3 reads TGCGCCAGCAGCCAAGATTGGGTTCCGACCGGGGAGCTGTTTTTT. This translates into CASSQDWVPTGELFF.

A few counts support this clone. The rearrangement links TRBV2 to TRBJ1-2; the D gene is possibly TRBD1 (5 bases). The germline V and J ends were trimmed by 4 bases and 4 bases, with 13 bases remaining between them. CDR1 SNHLY and CDR2 FYNNEI come from the germline V gene. This CDR3 region has 14 residues. The CDR3 DNA follows: TGTGCCAGCAGTGTTGGATATGGGGGCTATGGCTACACCTTC. Translated: CASSVGYGGYGYTF.

This clone was seen only once. The chain carries TRBV7-9 and TRBJ2-2; the D is unclear. Germline V gene sequence: CDR1 SEHNR, CDR2 FQNEAQ (reference sequence). Trimming removed 3 bases at V and 7 bases at J, with 6 bases between. There are 12 residues in the CDR3. The CDR3 DNA is TGTGCCAGCAGCTTCGGGCTCGGGGAGCTGTTTTTT. This encodes CASSFGLGELFF.

This clone was observed a handful of times. The genes are TRBV7-9 and TRBJ2-7; D may correspond to TRBD1 or TRBD2 (6 bases each). Trimming cost V 5 bases and J 10 bases, with 12 bases left between them. This CDR3 is built from 11 residues. CDR1 SEHNR and CDR2 FQNEAQ come from the germline V gene (reference sequence). CDR3 protein: CASSRRDTQYF. The CDR3 bases are TGTGCCAGCAGCCGGAGGGACACCCAGTACTTC.

The genes are TRBV6-5 and TRBJ2-7; 13 bases are shared with TRBD2. V lost 5 bases, J lost 1 base, and 2 bases stayed unmatched. The CDR3 totals 15 residues. Per germline, CDR1 MNHEY and CDR2 SVGAGI. Here the CDR3 reads CASSRTSGSSYEQYF. CDR3 sequence (DNA): TGTGCCAGCAGTCGGACTAGCGGGAGTTCCTACGAGCAGTACTTC.

The chain joins TRBV30 to TRBJ1-1; D remains unclear. The ends were cut back, 0 bases at V and 4 bases at J, with 21 bases in the middle. From germline, CDR1 is GTSNPN and CDR2 SVGIG (reference sequence). This CDR3 has 17 residues. CDR3 coding DNA: TGTGCCTGGAGTGTATGGATAGGGCCTCGCGGGCTCACTGAAGCTTTCTTT. Its protein is CAWSVWIGPRGLTEAFF.

In its sample, this clone is medium-sized. This chain connects TRBV6-5 to TRBJ1-2; D gene uncertain. The germline V gene encodes CDR1 MNHEY and CDR2 SVGAGI. The CDR3 consists of 15 residues. V was pared by 2 bases and J by 4 bases, with 14 bases between. The CDR3 protein is CASSYGAGGFYGYTF. The CDR3 DNA reads TGTGCCAGCAGTTACGGCGCAGGCGGATTCTATGGCTACACCTTC.

The chain has TRBV2 and TRBJ1-2; D is unclear. The CDR3 extends over 15 amino acids. CDR1 and CDR2 (germline): SNHLY, FYNNEI. V was pared by 4 bases and J by 2 bases, with 14 bases between. In DNA, the CDR3 is TGTGCCAGCAGTGTAAACCGGCCCCGAAACTATGGCTACACCTTC. It yields the protein CASSVNRPRNYGYTF.

This chain links TRBV18 with TRBJ1-2; 7 bases align to TRBD1. The germline CDR1 and CDR2 sequences are KGHSH and LQKENI. V lost 3 bases to trimming and J lost 8 bases; unmatched junction nucleotides: 3. The CDR3 runs 12 residues. The CDR3 nucleotides read TGTGCCAGCTCACCTGACAGGGCCGGCTACACCTTC. Protein: CASSPDRAGYTF. The full variable domain, completed using reference TRBV18 and TRBJ1-2, is NAGVMQNPRHLVRRRGQEARLRCSPMKGHSHVYWYRQLPEEGLKFMVYLQKENIIDESGMPKERFSAEFPKEGPSILRIQQVVRGDSAAYFCASSPDRAGYTFGSGTRLTVV.